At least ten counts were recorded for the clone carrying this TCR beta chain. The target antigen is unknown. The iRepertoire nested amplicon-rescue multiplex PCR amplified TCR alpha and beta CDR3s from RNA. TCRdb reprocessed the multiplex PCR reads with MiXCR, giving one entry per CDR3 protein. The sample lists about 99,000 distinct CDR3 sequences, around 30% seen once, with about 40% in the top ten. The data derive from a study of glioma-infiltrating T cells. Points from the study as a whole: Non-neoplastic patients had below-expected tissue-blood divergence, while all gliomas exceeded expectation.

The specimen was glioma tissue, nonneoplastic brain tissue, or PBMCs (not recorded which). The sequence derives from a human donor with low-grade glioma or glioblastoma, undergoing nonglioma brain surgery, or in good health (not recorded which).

CDR3 loop: CASIAPHTDTQYF. CDR3 sequence (DNA): TGTGCCAGCATTGCCCCCCACACAGATACGCAGTATTTT. The V gene is TRBV6-1, the J gene TRBJ2-3; D is undetermined. The V gene lost 7 bases and the J gene lost 2 bases, with 10 bases spanning the gap. The CDR3 is 13 amino acids. Germline CDR1 is MNHNS and CDR2 is SASEGT.